These T cell receptor beta chains were read from a single sample in a study of T-cell memory formation after mild COVID-19. One entry per CDR3 protein, called by TCRdb with MiXCR from the 5' RACE reads. Of approximately 580,000 distinct CDR3 sequences listed, approximately 20% are singletons. The source material was PBMCs or a T cell subset sorted from them (not recorded which). The source of these receptors is an adult woman who had mild COVID-19 (a few samples of this study predate the infection). Cell type and time point are not known. Both conserved end residues are part of each CDR3. A D gene is named only where the DNA matches it firmly. Part of the rows lack a size; the others show once, few, many or a class for expanded clones.

TRBJ2-1,-,TRBV27,few,TGTGCCAGCAGCGATCCGTCGAGGGCAGCGGCCAATGAGCAGTTCTTC,CASSDPSRAAANEQFF
TRBJ2-3,-,TRBV12-3/TRBV12-4,many,TGTGCCAGCAGTCCAACAGGGCCCACAGATACGCAGTATTTT,CASSPTGPTDTQYF
TRBJ2-2,TRBD1,TRBV6-4,many,TGTGCCAGCAGTGACTCGTATCAGGGGGCTGACACCGGGGAGCTGTTTTTT,CASSDSYQGADTGELFF
TRBJ2-5,TRBD1,TRBV24-1,-,TGTGCCACCAGTGATCAAAAGACAGGGGTCCGGCAAGAGACCCAGTACTTC,CATSDQKTGVRQETQYF
TRBJ2-2,-,TRBV24-1,-,TGTGCCACCAGTGATGAACAGGCGAACACCGGGGAGCTGTTTTTT,CATSDEQANTGELFF
TRBJ1-2,TRBD1,TRBV12-3/TRBV12-4,few,TGTGCCAGCAGTTCCACAGGGGTGGACTATGGCTACACCTTC,CASSSTGVDYGYTF
TRBJ2-1,TRBD1,TRBV20-1,-,TGCAGTGCTAAGTACCTCGGGACAGGGGTCCCCGATGAGCAGTTCTTC,CSAKYLGTGVPDEQFF
TRBJ2-7,TRBD1,TRBV7-9,many,TGTGCCAGCAGCTACCCGGGACAGGGCTACGAGCAGTACTTC,CASSYPGQGYEQYF
TRBJ2-5,TRBD2,TRBV2,few,TGTGCCAGCAGTTTAGCCAGCGGGGGGTCAGAGACCCAGTACTTC,CASSLASGGSETQYF
TRBJ2-2,-,TRBV3-1,few,TGTGCCAGCAGCCAAGATTTGGGGCCCGGGGAGCTGTTTTTT,CASSQDLGPGELFF
TRBJ2-1,-,TRBV5-6,-,TGTGCCAGCAGCTACGTCCAGGGGTCTGAGCAGTTCTTC,CASSYVQGSEQFF
TRBJ1-5,-,TRBV5-1,many,TGCGCCAGCAGCTTGGGGGCAGGGCAGCAGCCCCAGCATTTT,CASSLGAGQQPQHF
TRBJ1-1,-,TRBV7-6,few,TGTGCCAGCAGGAATCAGGACACTGAAGCTTTCTTT,CASRNQDTEAFF
TRBJ2-2,-,TRBV24-1,-,TGTGCCACCACACCCCGGGTAACCACCGGGGAGCTGTTTTTT,CATTPRVTTGELFF
TRBJ2-7,-,TRBV5-1,many,TGTGCCAGCAGCCGCGACTCATACGAGCAGTACTTC,CASSRDSYEQYF
TRBJ2-7,TRBD1,TRBV30,few,TGTGCCTGGAGTGCGCCAGGGACAGCCATTGTGCCCCAGTACTTC,CAWSAPGTAIVPQYF
TRBJ1-2,-,TRBV19,few,TGTGCCAGTAGTATCGAGGGGTCGGTCAACTATGGCTACACCTTC,CASSIEGSVNYGYTF
TRBJ2-7,-,TRBV5-1,-,TGCGCCAGCAGCGAAGGAAAGGGATTTGGCTCCTACGAGCAGTACTTC,CASSEGKGFGSYEQYF
TRBJ2-5,TRBD1,TRBV18,-,TGTGCCAGCTCACCCGGGACAGGGAGAGAGACCCAGTACTTC,CASSPGTGRETQYF
TRBJ1-5,TRBD1,TRBV9,few,TGTGCCAGCAGCGTAGGCGGGGACAGCTATCAGCCCCAGCATTTT,CASSVGGDSYQPQHF
TRBJ1-3,-,TRBV7-9,few,TGTGCCAGCAGCCCTAAAACTGGAAACACCATATATTTT,CASSPKTGNTIYF
TRBJ2-7,-,TRBV12-3/TRBV12-4,-,TGTGCCAGCAGTTCGTCCGAGGTTGGCGAGTACTTC,CASSSSEVGEYF
TRBJ2-7,TRBD2,TRBV19,few,TGTGCCAGTAGTATGGGGGGAGCGGGGGCGACCTACGAGCAGTACTTC,CASSMGGAGATYEQYF
TRBJ1-2,-,TRBV7-2,few,TGTGCCAGCAGCTTAGTACTGGCTAACTATGGCTACACCTTC,CASSLVLANYGYTF
TRBJ1-1,TRBD1,TRBV30,-,TGTGCCTGGAGTGTCAGGGGGCTTGAAGCTTTCTTT,CAWSVRGLEAFF
TRBJ2-5,TRBD2,TRBV5-6,-,TGTGCCAGCAGCTTCCGGACTAGAAAAGAGACCCAGTACTTC,CASSFRTRKETQYF
TRBJ2-3,-,TRBV5-4,-,TGTGCCAGCAGCTTGGGGATGGGGGGACGCACAGATACGCAGTATTTT,CASSLGMGGRTDTQYF
TRBJ1-2,-,TRBV24-1,few,TGTGCCACCAGTGATACCGAGTCATTCTATGGCTACACCTTC,CATSDTESFYGYTF
TRBJ2-7,-,TRBV18,few,TGTGCCAGCTCACCAAGGGCGGAATACTACGAGCAGTACTTC,CASSPRAEYYEQYF
TRBJ2-3,-,TRBV5-1,-,TGCGCCAGCAGCTTACAACCCTCGAGCACAGATACGCAGTATTTT,CASSLQPSSTDTQYF
TRBJ2-2,-,TRBV4-1,few,TGCGCCAGCAGAATTTTTTCTGGGCCCGCCGCCGGGGAGCTGTTTTTT,CASRIFSGPAAGELFF
TRBJ1-2,-,TRBV29-1,-,TGCAGCGTGAGGGCGGGGGGGAACTATGGCTACACCTTC,CSVRAGGNYGYTF
TRBJ2-7,TRBD1,TRBV29-1,few,TGCAGCGTTGAAGAGCAGGGGGACAACGAGCAGTACTTC,CSVEEQGDNEQYF
TRBJ1-4,-,TRBV6-5,many,TGTGCCAGCAGTTACTCGCTGTGGACTAATGAAAAACTGTTTTTT,CASSYSLWTNEKLFF
TRBJ2-1,TRBD2,TRBV20-1,-,TGCAGTGCTGCCCGGACTAGCGGGTATGGTGGGTACAATGAGCAGTTCTTC,CSAARTSGYGGYNEQFF
TRBJ2-3,-,TRBV29-1,-,TGCAGCGTTGAAGTTAACTTTGACCTCCCTGGGGGGGGGCATGGAGATACGCAGTATTTT,CSVEVNFDLPGGGHGDTQYF
TRBJ2-2,TRBD2,TRBV12-3/TRBV12-4,-,TGTGCCAGCAGTTTAATGGGACTAGGGACCGGGGAGCTGTTTTTT,CASSLMGLGTGELFF
TRBJ2-7,TRBD2,TRBV9,-,TGTGCCAGCAGCCCGAATGGACTAGCGGGAGACGAGCAGTACTTC,CASSPNGLAGDEQYF
TRBJ1-2,-,TRBV3-1,few,TGTGCCAGCAGCTCCCCTGAGGGATTGAACACCTTC,CASSSPEGLNTF
TRBJ2-1,-,TRBV2,-,TGTGCCAGCATCTCCTCGCCTTGGGATGAGCAGTTCTTC,CASISSPWDEQFF
TRBJ2-2,-,TRBV4-1,few,TGCGCCAGCAGCCAAGACAGTGGTGGGGCCGGGGAGCTGTTTTTT,CASSQDSGGAGELFF
TRBJ1-1,-,TRBV12-5,few,TGTGCTAGTGGTCCTGTTGGCCGGGGTGGTCGGAACACTGAAGCTTTCTTT,CASGPVGRGGRNTEAFF
TRBJ2-7,TRBD1,TRBV20-1,many,TGCAGTGCTAGAGACCCGAAGGCAGGGGGCTACGAGCAGTACTTC,CSARDPKAGGYEQYF
TRBJ2-5,-,TRBV4-1,many,TGCGCCAGCAGCCGCGACCCGAGAGAGACCCAGTACTTC,CASSRDPRETQYF
TRBJ2-3,-,TRBV4-1,few,TGCGCCAGCAGCCAAGACGAGGGTGATACGCAGTATTTT,CASSQDEGDTQYF
TRBJ1-2,-,TRBV20-1,once,TGCAGTGCTAGAAAGGTTCCGCCAGGGGACTATGGCTACACCTTC,CSARKVPPGDYGYTF
TRBJ1-2,-,TRBV12-3/TRBV12-4,-,TGTGCCAGCAGTTTCTCGGCCAATAACTATGGCTACACCTTC,CASSFSANNYGYTF
TRBJ1-1,-,TRBV7-9,-,TGTGCCAGCAGCATCGGGGAAATTGAAGCTTTCTTT,CASSIGEIEAFF
TRBJ2-7,-,TRBV4-1,-,TGCGCCAGCAGCCAAGCCAACAGGCCCTACGAGCAGTACTTC,CASSQANRPYEQYF
TRBJ2-1,TRBD2,TRBV28,-,TGTGCCAGCAGTTTTGGTTCGGGAGGATTCTACAATGAGCAGTTCTTC,CASSFGSGGFYNEQFF
TRBJ1-1,-,TRBV7-8,-,TGTGCCAGCAGCCCCCTCTCCGGGACCCTGAACACTGAAGCTTTCTTT,CASSPLSGTLNTEAFF
TRBJ2-7,-,TRBV20-1,-,TGCAGTGCTAGGGAGCTTTACGAGCAGTACTTC,CSARELYEQYF
TRBJ2-1,TRBD2,TRBV24-1,many,TGTGCCACCAGTGGATCCACCCATTTCGGGACTACTAATATGGTTGAGCAGTTCTTC,CATSGSTHFGTTNMVEQFF
TRBJ2-5,TRBD2,TRBV19,-,TGTGCCAGTAGTCCTGGGACTAGCGCAACTCTACAAGAGACCCAGTACTTC,CASSPGTSATLQETQYF
TRBJ1-5,-,TRBV6-5,-,TGTGCCAGCAGGAAGGGCTGGAGCAATCAGCCCCAGCATTTT,CASRKGWSNQPQHF
TRBJ2-1,TRBD2,TRBV11-2,few,TGTGCCAGCAGCTTTTGGACTAGCGGGAGTCCCACCTACAATGAGCAGTTCTTC,CASSFWTSGSPTYNEQFF
TRBJ2-1,TRBD2,TRBV29-1,-,TGCAGCGTGGAGACTAGCGGGGGGGCAAATGAGCAGTTCTTC,CSVETSGGANEQFF
TRBJ2-7,TRBD1,TRBV5-1,-,TGCGCCAGCGGGACAGGGAATTCCTACGAGCAGTACTTC,CASGTGNSYEQYF
TRBJ2-1,-,TRBV7-3,few,TGTGCCAGCAGCTCGATCCCAACCTCCTACAATGAGCAGTTCTTC,CASSSIPTSYNEQFF